These 6 T cell receptor beta chains were all obtained from the same sample, sequenced in a study of CD8 T cells in ankylosing spondylitis. Their specific antigens are unknown. Findings and limits, study-wide: Within ankylosing spondylitis blood, a TCR beta motif made up of several highly homologous variants appeared to be characteristic.

TCRdb reprocessed the 5' RACE reads via MiXCR and lists one record per CDR3 protein. This sample has about 220,000 distinct CDR3 sequences, with about 7.3% found just once. The sample consisted of blood, either unsorted or a sorted T cell fraction (not recorded which). These receptors were collected from a male donor with ankylosing spondylitis.

This clonotype appeared many times. The CDR3 sequence: CASSHTLTWEDEQYF. The CDR3 DNA is TGCGCCAGCAGCCACACCCTGACGTGGGAGGACGAGCAGTACTTC. The chain carries TRBV4-3 and TRBJ2-7, with D perhaps TRBD2 (6 bases). Germline lookup yields CDR1 LGHNA and CDR2 YSLEER. The CDR3 consists of 15 residues. Trimming cost V 3 bases and J 5 bases, with 17 bases left between them.

This clonotype was counted between two and nine times. The V call is TRBV10-1, the J call TRBJ2-1, with 8 nucleotides matching TRBD2. Germline CDR1 is WNHNN and CDR2 is SYGVQD (reference sequence). The CDR3 is 16 residues long. V lost 8 bases, J lost 1 base, and 10 bases stayed unmatched. The CDR3 DNA follows: TGCGCCAGCTCGCGACTCCTAGCGGGTTCCTACAATGAGCAGTTCTTC. Its translation: CASSRLLAGSYNEQFF.

Ten or more counts support this clonotype. V gene TRBV5-1 combines with J gene TRBJ2-5; 8 positions agree with TRBD2. V gave up 2 bases and J gave up 0 bases; unmatched junction bases: 3. The CDR3 is made up of 15 amino acids. Germline loops: CDR1 SGHRS, CDR2 YFSETQ. CDR3 sequence: CASSFTGGDQETQYF. CDR3 in DNA: TGCGCCAGCAGCTTTACGGGGGGGGACCAAGAGACCCAGTACTTC. Full variable domain (missing parts from reference TRBV5-1 and TRBJ2-5): KAGVTQTPRYLIKTRGQQVTLSCSPISGHRSVSWYQQTPGQGLQFLFEYFSETQRNKGNFPGRFSGRQFSNSRSEMNVSTLELGDSALYLCASSFTGGDQETQYFGPGTRLLVL.

There are many counts of this clonotype. The CDR3 protein is CASSERVAGREQFF. CDR3 bases: TGTGCCAGCAGTGAAAGGGTAGCGGGGAGAGAGCAGTTCTTC. The rearrangement links TRBV6-1 to TRBJ2-1; TRBD2 matches 8 bases. Germline loops: CDR1 MNHNS, CDR2 SASEGT. The CDR3 covers 14 residues. The junction had 7 bases not matched to a gene; V was cut back by 2 bases and J by 10 bases.

This clonotype was detected many times. This rearrangement joins TRBV20-1 to TRBJ2-3, with TRBD1 matching 9 bases. Looked up from germline, CDR1 is DFQATT and CDR2 is SNEGSKA (reference sequence). Unmatched junction bases numbered 4, after V lost 6 bases and J lost 3 bases. The CDR3 runs 13 residues. The CDR3, as DNA: TGCAGTGCCCGCGGACAGGGGACAGATACGCAGTATTTT. Translated: CSARGQGTDTQYF.

This clonotype came up a few times. The chain employs TRBV4-3 and TRBJ2-1; unclear D gene. Germline CDR1 is LGHNA and CDR2 is YSLEER. This CDR3 is 18 amino acids long. V was pared by 0 bases and J by 0 bases, with 15 bases between. The CDR3 DNA is TGCGCCAGCAGCCAAGATATCCGAGTTCCCAGCTCCTACAATGAGCAGTTCTTC. Translating it yields CASSQDIRVPSSYNEQFF.